One sample yielded the 8 T cell receptor beta chains listed below, sequenced in a study of cytomegalovirus exposure and HLA in healthy donors (dated by TCRdb to 2016 to 2017). The library relied on the immunoSEQ multiplex PCR assay. For the multiplex PCR, a mixture combining 60 forward primers for TCR Vbeta segments and 13 reverse primers for TCR Jbeta segments was used. The table comes from immuneACCESS by way of TCRdb, which keeps in-frame sequences with V and J called. Part of the clones is missing from these tables; in studies checked, under half for an unresolved V gene and the rest for unknown reasons. In this sample the table shows roughly 120,000 clones, over 70% of which occur a single time. The ten largest account for around 2.1% of the sample. Sequenced: PBMCs. The receptors were sampled from a woman between 35 and 50 years old in good health and CMV-seropositive.

This clone was detected only once. The V and J genes are TRBV5-5 and TRBJ2-3; the D is unclear. Deletions cut 0 bases from V and 2 bases from J, with 7 bases between. This CDR3 has 14 amino acids. Germline V gives CDR1 SGHKS, CDR2 YYEKEE (reference sequence). The CDR3 region is CASSLAEITDTQYF. The CDR3 nucleotides read TGTGCCAGCAGCTTGGCCGAGATCACAGATACGCAGTATTTT.

This clone was recorded a few times. The chain links TRBV29-1 to TRBJ2-7; 8 bases map to TRBD1. The CDR3 is 13 amino acids. V lost 6 bases and J lost 2; bases outside the gene matches: 6. Germline CDR1 is SQVTM and CDR2 is ANQGSEA. The DNA of the CDR3 is TGCAGCGTCCGCGCGACAGGGGCCTACGAGCAGTACTTC. It translates to CSVRATGAYEQYF.

The count of this clone is one. The chain is built from TRBV27 and TRBJ2-7; 10 nucleotides align to TRBD2. Trimming at V came to 8 bases and at J to 4 bases, leaving 14 bases not matched to a gene. This CDR3 contains 16 residues. Germline CDR1 reads MNHEY; CDR2 reads SMNVEV (reference sequence). This chain's CDR3 is CASRKGGLAGVYEQYF. The CDR3 DNA sequence: TGTGCCAGCCGTAAAGGAGGTCTAGCGGGGGTTTACGAGCAGTACTTC.

Turning to this clone: The same CDR3 is also encoded by other DNA sequences in this sample. The chain recombines TRBV19 with TRBJ2-7; tentatively, D is TRBD2 (5 bases). The CDR3 is made up of 14 amino acids. CDR1 is LNHDA, CDR2 SQIVND, per germline (reference sequence). V was cut by 4 bases and J by 1 base, with 11 bases left in between. The CDR3 region is CASSTSGSSYEQYF. The CDR3 DNA sequence: TGTGCCAGTAGTACTTCGGGATCTTCCTACGAGCAGTACTTC.

This chain links TRBV5-4 with TRBJ1-5, with D possibly matching TRBD1 (5 bases). This CDR3 has 15 residues. Germline V gene data show CDR1 as SGHNT and CDR2 as YYREEE (reference sequence). With 9 bases removed from V and 1 base from J, the gap between germline ends came to 17 bases. The DNA of the CDR3 is TGTGCCACTCAGCCAAGCGGGGGGAGCAATCAGCCCCAGCATTTT. This sequence encodes CATQPSGGSNQPQHF.

The chain couples TRBV19 to TRBJ1-2, with 12 bases aligning to TRBD1. Germline CDR1 reads LNHDA; CDR2 reads SQIVND (reference sequence). The CDR3 spans 16 residues. Unmatched junction bases numbered 13, after V lost 6 bases and J lost 8 bases. CDR3 coding DNA: TGTGCCAGTAGGGCGGTTCGGGACAGGGGGCGAGGAGGCTACACCTTC. Its translation: CASRAVRDRGRGGYTF. The variable domain in full, completed from reference TRBV19 and TRBJ1-2, reads DGGITQSPKYLFRKEGQNVTLSCEQNLNHDAMYWYRQDPGQGLRLIYYSQIVNDFQKGDIAEGYSVSREKKESFPLTVTSAQKNPTAFYLCASRAVRDRGRGGYTFGSGTRLTVV.

The CDR3, as DNA: TGCAGCGTCGATAAGGGGACAGGGGGCCAAGAGACCCAGTACTTC. As protein: CSVDKGTGGQETQYF. This rearrangement joins TRBV29-1 to TRBJ2-5; 11 bases match TRBD1. The germline V gene has CDR1 SQVTM and CDR2 ANQGSEA. The CDR3 is 15 amino acids. The trim removed 6 bases at V and 1 base at J, leaving 7 bases unmatched.

Only a few counts were recorded for this clone. This chain joins TRBV21-1 and TRBJ1-2. TRBV21-1 is a documented pseudogene. CDR3 length: 12 residues. The CDR3: CAEARDCPGYTF. CDR3 DNA: TGTGCGGAAGCCAGGGACTGCCCTGGCTACACCTTC.